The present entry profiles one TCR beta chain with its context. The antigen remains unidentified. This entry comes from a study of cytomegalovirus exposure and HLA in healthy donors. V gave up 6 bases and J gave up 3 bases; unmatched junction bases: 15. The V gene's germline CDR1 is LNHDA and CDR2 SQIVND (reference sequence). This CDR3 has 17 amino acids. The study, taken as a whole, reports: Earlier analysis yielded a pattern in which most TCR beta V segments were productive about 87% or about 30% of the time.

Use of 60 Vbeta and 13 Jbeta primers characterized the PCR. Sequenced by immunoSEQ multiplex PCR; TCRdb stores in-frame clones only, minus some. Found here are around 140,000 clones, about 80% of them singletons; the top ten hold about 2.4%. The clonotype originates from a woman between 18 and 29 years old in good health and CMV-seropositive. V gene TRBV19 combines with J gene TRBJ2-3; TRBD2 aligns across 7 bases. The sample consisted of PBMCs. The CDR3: CASRRAGIGGGTDTQYF. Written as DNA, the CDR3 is TGTGCCAGTAGACGGGCCGGTATTGGGGGGGGTACAGATACGCAGTATTTT.